This TCR beta chain comes out of a study of T cell changes during pregnancy in multiple sclerosis. In germline, CDR1 is LNHDA, CDR2 SQIVND (reference sequence). CDR3 length: 14 residues. Trimming shortened V by 4 bases and J by 6 bases, and 12 bases separated the two germline ends. The table came from immunoSEQ multiplex PCR; TCRdb's copy has only in-frame clones and leaves some out. The top ten clones hold around 0.8% of a sample with roughly 99,000 clones, 92% of them seen once. This sequence originates from a female donor in good health, enrolled as a control in a pregnancy study. The sequenced sample was peripheral blood, obtained in the third trimester of pregnancy. V gene TRBV19 combines with J gene TRBJ2-2; D gene ambiguous. This CDR3 is CASSTPVVPGELFF. The CDR3 DNA sequence: TGTGCCAGTAGTACCCCGGTGGTTCCCGGGGAGCTGTTTTTT.